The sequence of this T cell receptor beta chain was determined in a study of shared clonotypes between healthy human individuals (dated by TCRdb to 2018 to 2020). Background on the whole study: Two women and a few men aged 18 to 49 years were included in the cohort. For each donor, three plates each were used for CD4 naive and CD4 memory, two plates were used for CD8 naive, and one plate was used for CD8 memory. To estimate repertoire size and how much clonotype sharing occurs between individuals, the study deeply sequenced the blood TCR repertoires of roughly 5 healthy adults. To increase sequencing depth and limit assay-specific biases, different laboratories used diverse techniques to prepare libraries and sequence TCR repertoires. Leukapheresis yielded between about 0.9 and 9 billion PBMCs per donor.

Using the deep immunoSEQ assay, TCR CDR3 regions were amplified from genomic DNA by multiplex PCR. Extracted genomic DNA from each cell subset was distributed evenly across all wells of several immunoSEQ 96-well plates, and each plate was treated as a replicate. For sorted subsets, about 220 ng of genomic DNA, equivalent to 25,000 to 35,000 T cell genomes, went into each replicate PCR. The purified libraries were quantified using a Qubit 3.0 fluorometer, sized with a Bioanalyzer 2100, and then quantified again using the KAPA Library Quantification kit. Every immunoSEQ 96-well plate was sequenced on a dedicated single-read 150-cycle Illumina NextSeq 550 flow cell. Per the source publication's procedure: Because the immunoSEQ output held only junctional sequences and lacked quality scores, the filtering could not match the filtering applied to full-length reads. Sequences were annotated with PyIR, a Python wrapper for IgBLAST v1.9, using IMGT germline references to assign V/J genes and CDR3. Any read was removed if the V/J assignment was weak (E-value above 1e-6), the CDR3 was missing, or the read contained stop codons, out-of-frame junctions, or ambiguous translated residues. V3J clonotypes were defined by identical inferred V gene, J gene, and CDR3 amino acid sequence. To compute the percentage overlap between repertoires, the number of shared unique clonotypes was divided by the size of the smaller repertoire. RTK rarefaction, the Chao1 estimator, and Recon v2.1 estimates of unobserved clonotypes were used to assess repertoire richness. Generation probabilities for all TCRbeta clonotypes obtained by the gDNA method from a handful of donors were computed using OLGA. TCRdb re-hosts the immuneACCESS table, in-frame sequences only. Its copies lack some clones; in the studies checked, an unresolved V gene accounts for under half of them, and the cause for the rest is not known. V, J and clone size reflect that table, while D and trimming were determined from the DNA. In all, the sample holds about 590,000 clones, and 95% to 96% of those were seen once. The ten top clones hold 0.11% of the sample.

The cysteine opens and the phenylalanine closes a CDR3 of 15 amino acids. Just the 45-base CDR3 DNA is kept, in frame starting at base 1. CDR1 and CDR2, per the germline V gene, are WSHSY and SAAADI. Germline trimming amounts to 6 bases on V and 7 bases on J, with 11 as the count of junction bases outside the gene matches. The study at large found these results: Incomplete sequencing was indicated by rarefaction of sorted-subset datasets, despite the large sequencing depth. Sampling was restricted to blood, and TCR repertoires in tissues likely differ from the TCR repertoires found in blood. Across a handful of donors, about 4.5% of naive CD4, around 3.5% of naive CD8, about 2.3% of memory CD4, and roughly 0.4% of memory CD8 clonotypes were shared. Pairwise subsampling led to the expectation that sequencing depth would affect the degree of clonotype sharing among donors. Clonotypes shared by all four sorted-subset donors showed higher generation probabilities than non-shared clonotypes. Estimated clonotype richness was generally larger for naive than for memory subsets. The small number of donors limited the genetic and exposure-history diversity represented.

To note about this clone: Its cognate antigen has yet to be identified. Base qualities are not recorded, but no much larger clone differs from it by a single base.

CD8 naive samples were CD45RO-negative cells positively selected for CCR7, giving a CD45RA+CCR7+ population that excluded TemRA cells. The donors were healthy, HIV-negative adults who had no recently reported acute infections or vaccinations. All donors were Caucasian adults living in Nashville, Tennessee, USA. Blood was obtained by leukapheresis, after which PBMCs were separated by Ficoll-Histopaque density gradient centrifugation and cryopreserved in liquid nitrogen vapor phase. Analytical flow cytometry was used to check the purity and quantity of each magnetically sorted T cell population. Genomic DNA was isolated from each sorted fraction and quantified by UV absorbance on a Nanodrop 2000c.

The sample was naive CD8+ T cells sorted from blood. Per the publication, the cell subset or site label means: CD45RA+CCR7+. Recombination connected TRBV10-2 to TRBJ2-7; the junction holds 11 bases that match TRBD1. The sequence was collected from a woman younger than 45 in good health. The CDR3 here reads CASSSLGQGVEEQYF. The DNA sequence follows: TGCGCCAGCAGCTCCTTGGGACAGGGGGTAGAGGAGCAGTACTTC.